This TCR beta chain is drawn from a study of T and B cells in COVID-19 patients. Study at large: Recovered patients mostly had mild to moderate COVID-19 managed as outpatients. Comorbidities linked to unfavorable COVID-19 outcome were present in about 90% of the roughly 20 active-infection patients. Whole-study results and caveats: Few blood samples existed from mildly ill patients during symptoms or early in severe cases.

Multiplex PCR with BIOMED2 TRB-A/B primer pools amplified TRB rearrangements. MiXCR was run by TCRdb on the multiplex PCR reads, yielding one entry per CDR3 protein. Of 15,000 or so distinct CDR3 sequences detected, under 30% appear once; the ten largest clones hold approximately 6.3%. V was clipped by 1 base and J by 5 bases, with 21 bases between them. CDR1 is LNHNV and CDR2 is YYDKDF in the germline V gene (reference sequence). This CDR3 has 17 residues. Blood genomic DNA input for TRB amplification was about 240-550 ng. At least ten counts were recorded for this clonotype. What it binds is unknown.

The chain uses TRBV15 and TRBJ2-7; D is uncertain. The specimen sequenced was blood. The TCR originated in a human donor who had recovered from COVID-19. Written as DNA, the CDR3 is TGTGCCACCAGCAGAGGTCTTAGGGTCATGCAACCCCACGAGCAGTACTTC. Translating it yields CATSRGLRVMQPHEQYF.